The entry below describes one T cell receptor beta chain. Its cognate antigen is unknown. Data came from immunoSEQ multiplex PCR; TCRdb stores just in-frame clones and leaves some out. The table lists approximately 13,000 clones, roughly 78% of them singletons. The data stem from a study of T cell repertoires in ileal Crohn's disease. Study-wide background: The M6 sample came from neoterminal ileum during colonoscopy after surgery. Study conclusions and caveats: The median delay to postoperative endoscopy was approximately 6.4 months. Clonality above 26.8% at surgery always came with endoscopic recurrence.

Time point given: neoterminal ileum biopsy at postoperative endoscopy, about 6 months after surgery. This CDR3 contains 14 residues. CDR1 MGHDK and CDR2 SYGVNS come from the germline V gene. The V end was cut by 1 base, the J end by 3 bases, with 10 bases between. The sequence was collected from an adult with Crohn's disease. Sample: ileal tissue. The V and J genes are TRBV25-1 and TRBJ2-7; a possible D gene is TRBD2 (6 bases). The DNA for the CDR3 is TGTGCCAGCAGTGAATGGGAGGTCGACTACGAGCAGTACTTC. It codes for CASSEWEVDYEQYF.